These 2 T cell receptor beta chains were sequenced from one sample in a study of siplizumab effects on memory and regulatory T cells. Profiling relied on immunoSEQ multiplex PCR, and the TCRdb table lists in-frame clones only, not all of them. This table has 100,000 or so clones, about 90% appearing once. Sequencing was done on a sample of CD4+ T cells sorted from blood. The receptor set was obtained from a human donor in good health. Some clones in this sample may be carry-over from other donors' samples.

V and J are TRBV28 and TRBJ2-7; 8 positions agree with TRBD1. The CDR3 extends over 16 amino acids. Losses at the gene ends were 4 bases for V and 6 bases for J; bases not matched to a gene: 14. Germline V gene sequence: CDR1 MDHEN, CDR2 SYDVKM. CDR3 nucleotides: TGTGCCAGCAGTTCCGCCGTCGGCCCAGGGGGCCGCGAGCAGTACTTC. Encoded protein: CASSSAVGPGGREQYF.

The CDR3 loop reads CASGPSLYRHTQYF. CDR3 DNA: TGTGCTAGTGGCCCCAGCCTCTACCGGCATACGCAGTATTTT. The chain combines TRBV12-5 with TRBJ2-3, with unresolved D. CDR1 LGHNT and CDR2 FRNRAP come from the germline V gene. Trimming took off 6 bases at V and 7 bases at J, with 17 bases between the two ends. CDR3 length: 14 amino acids. Full variable domain (outside the CDR3, taken from reference TRBV12-5 and TRBJ2-3): DARVTQTPRHKVTEMGQEVTMRCQPILGHNTVFWYRQTMMQGLELLAYFRNRAPLDDSGMPKDRFSAEMPDATLATLKIQPSEPRDSAVYFCASGPSLYRHTQYFGPGTRLTVL.